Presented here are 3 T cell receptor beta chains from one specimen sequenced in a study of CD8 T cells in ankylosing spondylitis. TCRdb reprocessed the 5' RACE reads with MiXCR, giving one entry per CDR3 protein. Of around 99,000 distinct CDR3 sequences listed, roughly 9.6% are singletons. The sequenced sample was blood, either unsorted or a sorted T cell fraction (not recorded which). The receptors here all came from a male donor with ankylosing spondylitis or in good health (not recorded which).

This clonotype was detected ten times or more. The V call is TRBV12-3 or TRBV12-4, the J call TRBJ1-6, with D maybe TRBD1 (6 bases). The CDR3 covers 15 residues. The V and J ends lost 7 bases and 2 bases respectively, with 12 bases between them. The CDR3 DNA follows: TGTGCCAGCACCCGAGAGGGGGCCTATAATTCACCCCTCCACTTT. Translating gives CASTREGAYNSPLHF.

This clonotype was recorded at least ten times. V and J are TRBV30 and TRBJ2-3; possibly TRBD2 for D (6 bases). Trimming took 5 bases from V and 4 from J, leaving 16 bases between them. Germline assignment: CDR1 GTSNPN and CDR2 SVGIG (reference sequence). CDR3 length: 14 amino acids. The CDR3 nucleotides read TGTGCCTGGGGAGGGGTTTATCCTTCAGATACGCAGTATTTT. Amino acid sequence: CAWGGVYPSDTQYF. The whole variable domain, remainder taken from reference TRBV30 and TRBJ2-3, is SQTIHQWPATLVQPVGSPLSLECTVEGTSNPNLYWYRQAAGRGLQLLFYSVGIGQISSEVPQNLSASRPQDRQFILSSKKLLLSDSGFYLCAWGGVYPSDTQYFGPGTRLTVL.

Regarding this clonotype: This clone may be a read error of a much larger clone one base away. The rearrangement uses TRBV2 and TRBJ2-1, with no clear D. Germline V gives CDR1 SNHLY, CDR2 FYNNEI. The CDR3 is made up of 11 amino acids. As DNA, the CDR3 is TGTACCATTAGCTCATTACGTGAGCAGTTCTTC. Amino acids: CTISSLREQFF.